Detailed here is one T cell receptor (beta chain). This record comes from a study of cytomegalovirus exposure and HLA in healthy donors. In the PCR, 60 Vbeta and 13 Jbeta primers were used. Clones were read by immunoSEQ multiplex PCR, and TCRdb kept only the in-frame ones, dropping some. The sample includes some 120,000 clones, 8.5% to 9% of them seen just once. The CDR3 contains 14 residues. Germline assignment: CDR1 SGDLS and CDR2 YYNGEE. Losses at the gene ends were 0 bases for V and 5 bases for J; bases not matched to a gene: 5. Sequences were obtained from PBMCs. The gene calls are TRBV9 and TRBJ2-7; 7 bases line up with TRBD1. The origin of this receptor is a woman in her 40s in good health and CMV-seropositive. CDR3 in amino acids: CASSVGRGMDEQYF. The CDR3 region has the DNA TGTGCCAGCAGCGTAGGCAGGGGGATGGACGAGCAGTACTTC. The full variable domain, in which reference TRBV9 and TRBJ2-7 provide the parts outside the CDR3, is DSGVTQTPKHLITATGQRVTLRCSPRSGDLSVYWYQQSLDQGLQFLIQYYNGEERAKGNILERFSAQQFPDLHSELNLSSLELGDSALYFCASSVGRGMDEQYFGPGTRLTVT.